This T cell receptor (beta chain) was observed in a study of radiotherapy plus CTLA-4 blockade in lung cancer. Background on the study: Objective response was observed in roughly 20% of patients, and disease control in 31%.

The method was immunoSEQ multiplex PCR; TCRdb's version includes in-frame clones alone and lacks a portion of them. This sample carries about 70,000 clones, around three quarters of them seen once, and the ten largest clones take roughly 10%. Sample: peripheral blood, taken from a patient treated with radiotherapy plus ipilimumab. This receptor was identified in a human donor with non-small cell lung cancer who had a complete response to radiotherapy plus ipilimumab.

CDR3: CASSYDWSNSPLHF. The DNA for the CDR3 is TGTGCCAGCAGTTACGACTGGAGCAATTCACCCCTCCACTTT. The J gene is TRBJ1-6, the V gene TRBV6-5; the D is unclear. The germline CDR1 and CDR2 sequences are MNHEY and SVGAGI. Deletions cut 2 bases from V and 7 bases from J, with 9 bases between. There are 14 residues in the CDR3.